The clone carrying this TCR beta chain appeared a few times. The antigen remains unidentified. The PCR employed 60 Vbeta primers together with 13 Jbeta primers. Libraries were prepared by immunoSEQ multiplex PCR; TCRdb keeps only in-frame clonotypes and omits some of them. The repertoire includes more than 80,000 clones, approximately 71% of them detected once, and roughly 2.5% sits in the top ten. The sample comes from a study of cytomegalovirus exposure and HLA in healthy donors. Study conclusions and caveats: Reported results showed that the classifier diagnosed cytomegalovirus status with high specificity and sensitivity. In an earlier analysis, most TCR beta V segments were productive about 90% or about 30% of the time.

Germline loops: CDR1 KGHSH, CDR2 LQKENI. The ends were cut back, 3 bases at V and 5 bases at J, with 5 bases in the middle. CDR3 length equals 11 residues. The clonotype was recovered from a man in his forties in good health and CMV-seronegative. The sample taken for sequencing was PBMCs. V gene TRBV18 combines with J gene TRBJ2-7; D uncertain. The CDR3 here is CASSPNNEQYF. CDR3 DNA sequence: TGTGCCAGCTCACCCAACAACGAGCAGTACTTC. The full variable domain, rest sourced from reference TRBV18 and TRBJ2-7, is NAGVMQNPRHLVRRRGQEARLRCSPMKGHSHVYWYRQLPEEGLKFMVYLQKENIIDESGMPKERFSAEFPKEGPSILRIQQVVRGDSAAYFCASSPNNEQYFGPGTRLTVT.